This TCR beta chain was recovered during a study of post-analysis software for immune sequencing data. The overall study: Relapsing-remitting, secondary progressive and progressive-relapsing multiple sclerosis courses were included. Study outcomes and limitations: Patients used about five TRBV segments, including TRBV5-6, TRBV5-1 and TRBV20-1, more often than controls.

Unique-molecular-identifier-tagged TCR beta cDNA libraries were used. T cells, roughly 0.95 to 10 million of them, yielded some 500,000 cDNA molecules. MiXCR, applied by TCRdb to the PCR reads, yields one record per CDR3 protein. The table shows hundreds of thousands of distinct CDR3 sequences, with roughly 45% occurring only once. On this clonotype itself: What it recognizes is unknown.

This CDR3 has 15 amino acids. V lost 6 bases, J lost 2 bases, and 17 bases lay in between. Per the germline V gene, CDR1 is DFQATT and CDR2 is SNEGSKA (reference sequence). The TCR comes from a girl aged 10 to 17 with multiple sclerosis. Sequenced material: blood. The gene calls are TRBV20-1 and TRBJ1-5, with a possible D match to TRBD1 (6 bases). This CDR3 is CSAKKGGVGNQPQHF. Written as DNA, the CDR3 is TGCAGTGCAAAGAAGGGGGGCGTTGGCAATCAGCCCCAGCATTTT.